This TCR beta chain was recovered during a study of cytomegalovirus exposure and HLA in healthy donors. At the level of the study: A subsequent analysis stated that the 95 to 150 validation repertoires were run on the same platform as the approximately 710 first-cohort repertoires.

This CDR3 is 17 amino acids long. V gave up 2 bases and J gave up 4 bases, with 21 bases separating them. Germline V gene sequence: CDR1 SGHDT, CDR2 YYEEEE. The repertoire was sequenced with immunoSEQ multiplex PCR; TCRdb's copy has only in-frame clones and lacks some. The table lists about 260,000 clones, less than 95% of them singletons. As to this clone: No antigen is known for it.

Broader study findings: Three of the chains that were CMV-associated were confirmed in vitro to be specific for CMV antigens.

V and J are TRBV5-6 and TRBJ2-5; TRBD2 is a possible D gene (5 bases). The receptor was isolated from a woman between 25 and 40 years old in good health and CMV-seronegative. Sequencing used PBMCs. CDR3 nucleotides: TGTGCCAGCAGCTTCGCTCCCGATTCTCGGAGGAGAGAGACCCAGTACTTC. Its translation is CASSFAPDSRRRETQYF.